Following are 16 T cell receptor beta chains from one sample sequenced in a study of T cell changes during pregnancy in multiple sclerosis (dated by TCRdb to the late 2010s). The method behind the library was the immunoSEQ multiplex PCR assay. TCRdb retrieved this table from immuneACCESS and kept in-frame rearrangements only. Not all clones are present; in checked studies, unresolved V genes account for under half, and no reason is known for the remainder. The table for this sample lists tens of thousands of clones; less than 90% of them were counted only once. Around 0.4% of the sample is held by the ten biggest clonotypes. Sequenced material: CD4+ T cells from peripheral blood mononuclear cells, taken in the third trimester of pregnancy. Receptor source: a female donor with multiple sclerosis, enrolled in a pregnancy study.

This clone was counted once. The chain links TRBV9 to TRBJ2-1; D gene ambiguous. Trimming stripped 0 bases from V and 2 bases from J, with 9 bases between. The CDR3 has 15 amino acids. CDR1 is SGDLS and CDR2 is YYNGEE in the germline V gene. The CDR3 DNA is TGTGCCAGCAGCGTAGATGGCCACCCCTACAATGAGCAGTTCTTC. Amino acids: CASSVDGHPYNEQFF.

The chain is built from TRBV30 and TRBJ1-2; no clear D gene. In germline, CDR1 is GTSNPN, CDR2 SVGIG (reference sequence). The CDR3 contains 13 residues. The V gene lost 0 bases and the J gene lost 7 bases, with 12 bases spanning the gap. The chain's CDR3 is CAWSVVYLSGYTF. The CDR3 DNA follows: TGTGCCTGGAGTGTAGTGTATTTGAGTGGCTACACCTTC.

A remark on this clone: At one end, the junction sequence differs from germline, possibly due to a read error. V is TRBV19 and J is TRBJ2-2; possible D gene TRBD2, 7 bases. The CDR3 is 14 amino acids. CDR1 and CDR2 (germline): LNHDA, SQIVND (reference sequence). DNA of the CDR3: TGTGCCAGTAGGATAGGGGGGGACACCGGGGAGCTGTTTTTT. Translating it yields CASRIGGDTGELFF.

This clone appeared a single time. The chain couples TRBV18 to TRBJ2-3; 9 bases line up with TRBD1. Germline CDR1 reads KGHSH; CDR2 reads LQKENI. This CDR3 is 16 amino acids long. With V trimmed by 6 bases and J by 4 bases, 11 bases remained unmatched. The CDR3 region has the DNA TGTGCCAGCTCCCCTTCGGACAGGGGTTTAGCAGATACGCAGTATTTT. This sequence encodes CASSPSDRGLADTQYF.

This rearrangement joins TRBV5-1 to TRBJ1-1; D remains ambiguous. Germline V gives CDR1 SGHRS, CDR2 YFSETQ. The V gene lost 0 bases and the J gene lost 1 base, with 10 bases spanning the gap. The CDR3 loop spans 15 amino acids. CDR3 sequence reads: CASSLGGGGNTEAFF. The CDR3 region has the DNA TGCGCCAGCAGCTTGGGAGGTGGCGGGAACACTGAAGCTTTCTTT.

J is TRBJ2-7 and V is TRBV7-2; 7 nucleotides align to TRBD1. CDR1 is SGHTA and CDR2 is FQGNSA in the germline V gene. CDR3 length: 15 residues. J was trimmed by 4 bases and V by 0 bases; bases with no gene match: 6. The DNA of the CDR3 is TGTGCCAGCAGCTTAGCAGGGGGCGATTATTACGAGCAGTACTTC. Its protein is CASSLAGGDYYEQYF.

This clone was counted a single time. V is TRBV4-3 and J is TRBJ1-5; TRBD1 matches at 9 bases. Germline V gene sequence: CDR1 LGHNA, CDR2 YSLEER. V was pared by 3 bases and J by 5 bases, with 5 bases of the junction left unmatched. The CDR3 extends over 15 amino acids. This chain's CDR3 is CASSQSQGAYQPQHF. Here the CDR3 DNA reads TGCGCCAGCAGCCAGTCACAGGGGGCCTATCAGCCCCAGCATTTT.

The chain employs TRBV27 and TRBJ1-5; unclear D gene. Germline CDR1 MNHEY, CDR2 SMNVEV (reference sequence). This CDR3 has 13 residues. V was trimmed by 2 bases and J by 3 bases, leaving 5 bases between them. The CDR3 coding sequence is TGTGCCAGCAGTTTACAGGACAATCAGCCCCAGCATTTT. It encodes CASSLQDNQPQHF.

This clone was found many times. This chain links TRBV5-1 with TRBJ1-1, with TRBD1 as a possible D gene (5 bases). Germline lookup yields CDR1 SGHRS and CDR2 YFSETQ. This CDR3 has 14 residues. V gave up 2 bases and J gave up 7 bases, with 15 bases separating them. Here the CDR3 DNA reads TGCGCCAGCAGCTTTTCCGGGACTGACCGTGAAGCTTTCTTT. This sequence encodes CASSFSGTDREAFF.

The gene calls are TRBV10-2 and TRBJ2-7; 9 nucleotides agree with TRBD2. Germline loops: CDR1 WSHSY, CDR2 SAAADI. This CDR3 is 14 amino acids long. V gave up 6 bases and J gave up 0 bases; unmatched junction bases: 3. CDR3 in amino acids: CASRLAGYSYEQYF. DNA for the CDR3: TGCGCCAGCAGACTAGCGGGCTACTCCTACGAGCAGTACTTC.

This chain uses TRBV20-1 with TRBJ2-3, with a possible D match to TRBD1 (5 bases). The CDR3 covers 11 residues. V lost 6 bases and J lost 5, with 9 bases in between. Germline CDR1 is DFQATT and CDR2 is SNEGSKA (reference sequence). The CDR3 loop is CSAQGLDTQYF. The CDR3, as DNA: TGCAGTGCCCAGGGCTTAGATACGCAGTATTTT.

V and J are TRBV5-1 and TRBJ2-3; a possible D gene is TRBD2 (6 bases). V dropped 6 bases and J dropped 0 bases, with 11 bases sitting between them. The germline CDR1 and CDR2 sequences are SGHRS and YFSETQ. The CDR3 totals 14 residues. Here the CDR3 reads CASTLATSTDTQYF. Written as DNA, the CDR3 is TGCGCCAGCACTCTAGCGACTAGCACAGATACGCAGTATTTT.

This rearrangement joins TRBV11-2 to TRBJ1-5, with D uncertain. V was pared by 2 bases and J by 7 bases, with 15 bases between. CDR3 length: 15 residues. Germline values: CDR1 SGHAT, CDR2 FQNNGV. The CDR3 region is CASSLNVVGGQPQHF. CDR3 nucleotide sequence: TGTGCCAGCAGCTTAAATGTTGTAGGAGGACAGCCCCAGCATTTT.

The rearrangement links TRBV27 to TRBJ1-2; TRBD1 aligns across 7 bases. V dropped 6 bases and J dropped 3; count of bases not matched to a gene: 10. The CDR3 contains 15 residues. In germline, CDR1 is MNHEY, CDR2 SMNVEV (reference sequence). The CDR3 DNA follows: TGTGCCAGCAGCAAAAGACAGGGTATCGACTATGGCTACACCTTC. Translating it yields CASSKRQGIDYGYTF.

The rearrangement links TRBV5-1 to TRBJ2-7, with D possibly being TRBD2 (6 bases). V lost 5 bases, J lost 1 base, and 19 bases lay in between. The CDR3 is 16 residues long. CDR1 and CDR2 (germline): SGHRS, YFSETQ. The CDR3, as DNA: TGCGCCAGCAGGCAGGCTGTCGGGGGAGCTTCCTACGAGCAGTACTTC. Translated: CASRQAVGGASYEQYF.

This clone was observed a few times. The chain links TRBV18 to TRBJ2-1, with D hard to call. Trimming stripped 2 bases from V and 2 bases from J, with 4 bases between. Germline CDR1 is KGHSH and CDR2 is LQKENI. The CDR3 loop spans 13 amino acids. The CDR3 region is CASSPVTYNEQFF. DNA of the CDR3: TGTGCCAGCTCACCAGTTACCTACAATGAGCAGTTCTTC.